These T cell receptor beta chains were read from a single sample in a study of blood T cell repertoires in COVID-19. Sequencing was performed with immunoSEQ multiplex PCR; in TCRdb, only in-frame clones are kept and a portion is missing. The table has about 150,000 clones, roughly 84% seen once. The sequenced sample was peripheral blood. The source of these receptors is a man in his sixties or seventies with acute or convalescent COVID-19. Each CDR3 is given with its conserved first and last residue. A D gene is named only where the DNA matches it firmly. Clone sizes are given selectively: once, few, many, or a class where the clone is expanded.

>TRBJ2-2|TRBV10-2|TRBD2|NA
CASTLGGLAGQNTGELFF
TGCGCCAGCACCCTGGGGGGACTAGCGGGCCAGAACACCGGGGAGCTGTTTTTT
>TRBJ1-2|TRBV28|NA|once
CASSQAGDGYTF
TGTGCCAGCAGTCAGGCAGGCGATGGCTACACCTTC
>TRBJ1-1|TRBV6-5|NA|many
CASSWGEIDTEAFF
TGTGCCAGCAGTTGGGGGGAGATCGACACTGAAGCTTTCTTT
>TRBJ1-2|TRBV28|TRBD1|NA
CASSSTGGAVYGYTF
TGTGCCAGCAGTTCGACAGGGGGCGCGGTCTATGGCTACACCTTC
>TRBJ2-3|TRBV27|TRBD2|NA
CASSVGLAGNTDTQYF
TGTGCCAGCAGTGTGGGACTAGCGGGTAACACAGATACGCAGTATTTT
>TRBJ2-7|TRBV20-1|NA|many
CSARATNF
TGCAGTGCTCGAGCTACTAACTTC
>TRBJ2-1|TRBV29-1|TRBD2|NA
CSVGYSGRADGEQFF
TGCAGCGTTGGGTATAGCGGGAGGGCCGACGGTGAGCAGTTCTTC
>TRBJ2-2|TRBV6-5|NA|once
CASRPPGVVGELFF
TGTGCCAGCAGGCCCCCGGGGGTTGTCGGGGAGCTGTTTTTT
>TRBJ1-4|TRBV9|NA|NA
CASSPRGGAGNEKLFF
TGTGCCAGCAGCCCGAGGGGAGGGGCAGGTAATGAAAAACTGTTTTTT
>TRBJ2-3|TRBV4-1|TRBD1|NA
CASSQVQGADTQYF
TGCGCCAGCAGCCAAGTACAGGGGGCCGATACGCAGTATTTT
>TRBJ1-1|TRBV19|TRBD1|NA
CASNDGTGGLDTEAFF
TGTGCCAGTAATGATGGGACAGGGGGCTTGGACACTGAAGCTTTCTTT
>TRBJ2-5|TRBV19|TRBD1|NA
CASSIGGTAVQETQYF
TGTGCCAGTAGTATAGGAGGGACAGCCGTTCAAGAGACCCAGTACTTC
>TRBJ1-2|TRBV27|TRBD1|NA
CASRRGTGGGVGYTF
TGTGCCAGCAGACGGGGAACAGGGGGCGGAGTAGGCTACACCTTC
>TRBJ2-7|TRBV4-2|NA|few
CASSHSDSSYEQYF
TGTGCCAGCAGCCATTCCGACAGCTCCTACGAGCAGTACTTC
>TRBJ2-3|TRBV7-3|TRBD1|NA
CASSLSGQTTDTQYF
TGTGCCAGCAGCTTATCGGGACAGACCACCGATACGCAGTATTTT
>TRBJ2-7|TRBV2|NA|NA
CASSFGQGGYEQYF
TGTGCCAGCAGTTTTGGACAGGGAGGGTACGAGCAGTACTTC
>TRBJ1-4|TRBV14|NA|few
CASSQDGRPTNEKLFF
TGTGCCAGCAGCCAAGATGGGAGGCCAACTAATGAAAAACTGTTTTTT
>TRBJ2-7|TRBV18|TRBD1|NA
CASSPPNHRGSGEQYF
TGTGCCAGCTCACCACCTAATCACAGGGGGTCAGGCGAGCAGTACTTC
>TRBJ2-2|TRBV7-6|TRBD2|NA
CASSEGLAAGELFF
TGTGCCAGCAGCGAGGGACTAGCGGCCGGGGAGCTGTTTTTT
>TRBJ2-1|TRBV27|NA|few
CASSPSGNEQFF
TGTGCCAGCAGCCCCTCGGGCAATGAGCAGTTCTTC
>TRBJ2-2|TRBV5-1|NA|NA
CASRDTDTGELFF
TGCGCCAGCCGGGACACCGACACCGGGGAGCTGTTTTTT
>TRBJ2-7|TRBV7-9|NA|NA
CASSADAEGTQREQYF
TGTGCCAGCAGCGCCGATGCGGAGGGGACCCAGAGGGAGCAGTACTTC
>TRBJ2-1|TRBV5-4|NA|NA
CASISGVGRKHEQFF
TGTGCCAGCATCTCAGGGGTCGGGAGGAAGCATGAGCAGTTCTTC
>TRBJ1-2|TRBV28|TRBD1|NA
CASSSNFWGQGPYGYTF
TGTGCCAGCAGTTCTAACTTTTGGGGACAGGGCCCGTATGGCTACACCTTC
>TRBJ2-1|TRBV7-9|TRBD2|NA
CASSLRAGEAEQFF
TGTGCCAGCAGCTTGCGAGCGGGGGAGGCTGAGCAGTTCTTC
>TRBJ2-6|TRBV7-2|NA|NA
CASSLGPAGANVLTF
TGTGCCAGCAGCTTAGGCCCAGCTGGGGCCAACGTCCTGACTTTC
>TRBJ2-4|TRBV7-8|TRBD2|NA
CASSLGERGANIQYF
TGTGCCAGCAGCTTAGGGGAGCGGGGGGCAAACATTCAGTACTTC
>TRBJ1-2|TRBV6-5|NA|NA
CASSQTAVSLYGYTF
TGTGCCAGCAGCCAAACTGCGGTTAGTCTCTATGGCTACACCTTC
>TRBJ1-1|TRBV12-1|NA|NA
CASSFAVATGGSNTEAFF
TGTGCCAGCAGCTTTGCGGTAGCAACAGGGGGATCGAACACTGAAGCTTTCTTT
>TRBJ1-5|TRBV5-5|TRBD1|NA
CASSSLRGRNQPQHF
TGTGCCAGCAGCTCCTTGAGGGGGCGAAATCAGCCCCAGCATTTT
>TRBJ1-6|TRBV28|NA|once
CASSFRRTGYNSPLHF
TGTGCCAGCAGTTTCCGCCGAACAGGTTATAATTCACCCCTCCACTTT
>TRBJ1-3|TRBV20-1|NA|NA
CSATPGNTIYF
TGCAGTGCGACTCCTGGAAACACCATATATTTT
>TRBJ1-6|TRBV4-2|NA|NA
CASSHIQTGGRVSPLHF
TGTGCCAGCAGCCATATCCAAACGGGGGGGCGCGTCTCCCCCCTCCACTTT
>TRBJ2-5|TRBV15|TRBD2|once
CATSGKGSGERETQYF
TGTGCCACCAGCGGGAAGGGTAGCGGGGAGAGAGAGACCCAGTACTTC
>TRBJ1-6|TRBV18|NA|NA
CASSLQTGSWNNSPLHF
TGTGCCAGCTCACTGCAGACAGGCTCCTGGAATAATTCACCCCTCCACTTT
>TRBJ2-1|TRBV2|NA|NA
CASSLNRQSSYNEQFF
TGTGCCAGCAGCCTTAACCGACAGAGCTCCTACAATGAGCAGTTCTTC
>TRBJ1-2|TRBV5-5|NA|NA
CASSLLPQADYGYTF
TGTGCCAGCAGCTTGTTACCGCAAGCCGACTATGGCTACACCTTC
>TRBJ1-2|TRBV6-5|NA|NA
CASRATENLNYGYTF
TGTGCCAGCAGGGCGACAGAGAACCTTAACTATGGCTACACCTTC
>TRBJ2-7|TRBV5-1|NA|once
CASSLPGFPYEQYF
TGCGCCAGCAGCTTGCCAGGGTTCCCCTACGAGCAGTACTTC
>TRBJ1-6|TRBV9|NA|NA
CASSVEQGNSPLHF
TGTGCCAGCAGCGTAGAGCAGGGAAATTCACCCCTCCACTTT
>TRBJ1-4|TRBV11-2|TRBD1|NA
CASSLVGQGGEKLFF
TGTGCCAGCAGCTTAGTTGGACAGGGTGGCGAAAAACTGTTTTTT
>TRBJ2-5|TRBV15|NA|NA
CATAPRDSAQETQYF
TGTGCCACAGCCCCACGGGACTCGGCCCAAGAGACCCAGTACTTC
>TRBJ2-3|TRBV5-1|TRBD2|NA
CARVAGRGTDTQYF
TGCGCCAGAGTAGCGGGGAGAGGCACAGATACGCAGTATTTT
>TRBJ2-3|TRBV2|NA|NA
CASSTGLSTDTQYF
TGTGCCAGCAGTACAGGGTTGAGCACAGATACGCAGTATTTT
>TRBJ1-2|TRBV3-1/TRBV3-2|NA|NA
CASRLAGGGYTF
TGTGCCAGCAGGTTGGCCGGCGGAGGCTACACCTTC
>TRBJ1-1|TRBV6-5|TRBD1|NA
CASRDRGRRTEAFF
TGTGCCAGCAGGGACAGGGGTCGGCGCACTGAAGCTTTCTTT
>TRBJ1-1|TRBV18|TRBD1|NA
CASSPQGAENTEAFF
TGTGCCAGCTCACCACAGGGGGCCGAAAACACTGAAGCTTTCTTT
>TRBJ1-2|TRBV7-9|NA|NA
CASSQDSWTAFGYTF
TGTGCCAGCAGCCAAGATTCTTGGACAGCCTTCGGCTACACCTTC
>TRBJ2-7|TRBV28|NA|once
CASSLDSSYEQYF
TGTGCCAGCAGTTTAGACTCCTCCTACGAGCAGTACTTC
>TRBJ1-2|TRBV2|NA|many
CASKTVSSYTF
TGTGCCAGCAAGACAGTCTCTAGCTACACCTTC
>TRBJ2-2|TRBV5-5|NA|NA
CASSLFTNAGELFF
TGTGCCAGCAGCTTGTTCACTAACGCCGGGGAGCTGTTTTTT
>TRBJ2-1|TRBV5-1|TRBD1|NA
CASSLGTGGRNEQFF
TGCGCCAGCAGCTTGGGGACAGGGGGTAGGAATGAGCAGTTCTTC
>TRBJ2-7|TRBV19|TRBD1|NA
CASSLRRDRPTYEQYF
TGTGCCAGTAGTCTTCGCCGGGACAGGCCAACCTACGAGCAGTACTTC
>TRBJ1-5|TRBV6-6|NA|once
CASSYSGRDQPQHF
TGTGCCAGCAGTTACTCGGGCAGAGATCAGCCCCAGCATTTT
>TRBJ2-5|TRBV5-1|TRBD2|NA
CASSYSGRQETQYF
TGCGCCAGCAGCTATAGCGGGAGGCAAGAGACCCAGTACTTC
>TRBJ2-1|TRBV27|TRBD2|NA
CASSFWGGGRDNNEQFF
TGTGCCAGCAGTTTCTGGGGCGGCGGGAGGGATAACAATGAGCAGTTCTTC
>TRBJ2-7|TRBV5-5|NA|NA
CASSSPGLPSEQYF
TGTGCCAGCAGTTCGCCGGGACTCCCCAGCGAGCAGTACTTC